These T cell receptor beta chains were read from a single sample in a study of metastatic and nonmetastatic thyroid tumors. Using MiXCR, TCRdb reanalyzed the PCR reads. The sample holds approximately 31,000 clones; 15% to 20% are singletons and the top ten take 10% to 13%. Sequencing was performed on blood. The receptor set was obtained from a female donor with papillary thyroid cancer or a benign thyroid nodule (not recorded which). Some clones in this sample may be carry-over from other donors' samples. Both conserved end residues are trimmed from each CDR3. The order of the fields is J gene, D gene, V gene, CDR3 protein. The D gene is left open where the match is weak.

J gene: TRBJ2-7
D gene: -
V gene: TRBV28
CDR3 protein: ASSTWSAEQY

J gene: TRBJ2-1
D gene: -
V gene: TRBV27
CDR3 protein: ASSLRLRGNEQF

J gene: TRBJ1-1
D gene: TRBD1
V gene: TRBV27
CDR3 protein: ASSFQGGTEAF

J gene: TRBJ2-3
D gene: TRBD2
V gene: TRBV12-3/TRBV12-4
CDR3 protein: ASSPQAGGSVGTQY

J gene: TRBJ1-2
D gene: -
V gene: TRBV7-9
CDR3 protein: ASSLALAGEGGYT

J gene: TRBJ1-1
D gene: TRBD1
V gene: TRBV18
CDR3 protein: ASSLLDRANTEAF

J gene: TRBJ2-3
D gene: TRBD1
V gene: TRBV24-1
CDR3 protein: ATSPGGRSTDTQY

J gene: TRBJ2-7
D gene: -
V gene: TRBV18
CDR3 protein: ASSPIWQGINEQY

J gene: TRBJ2-5
D gene: -
V gene: TRBV4-2
CDR3 protein: ASSPGGTQETQY

J gene: TRBJ2-1
D gene: -
V gene: TRBV19
CDR3 protein: ASSKGHIYEQF

J gene: TRBJ1-2
D gene: -
V gene: TRBV28
CDR3 protein: ASSSVFGGYT

J gene: TRBJ1-1
D gene: -
V gene: TRBV3-1
CDR3 protein: ASSHEGHTEAF

J gene: TRBJ1-1
D gene: -
V gene: TRBV18
CDR3 protein: ASSNDRNTEAF

J gene: TRBJ1-5
D gene: TRBD1
V gene: TRBV20-1
CDR3 protein: SASGGQGAGQPQH

J gene: TRBJ2-3
D gene: -
V gene: TRBV6-1
CDR3 protein: ASRPRVLTDTQY

J gene: TRBJ2-7
D gene: -
V gene: TRBV20-1
CDR3 protein: SARDVREYEQY

J gene: TRBJ2-7
D gene: -
V gene: TRBV10-3
CDR3 protein: AIGGQGSYEQY

J gene: TRBJ2-5
D gene: -
V gene: TRBV7-6
CDR3 protein: ASSLRGGGTHVPETQY

J gene: TRBJ2-5
D gene: TRBD1
V gene: TRBV11-3
CDR3 protein: ASSSRQGVQETQY

J gene: TRBJ1-2
D gene: TRBD1
V gene: TRBV6-1
CDR3 protein: ASILGSTGGNYGYT

J gene: TRBJ1-1
D gene: TRBD1
V gene: TRBV20-1
CDR3 protein: SALDREAAF

J gene: TRBJ2-5
D gene: -
V gene: TRBV11-3
CDR3 protein: ASSLGETQY

J gene: TRBJ1-2
D gene: -
V gene: TRBV6-2/TRBV6-3
CDR3 protein: ASSYLGPHSYGYT

J gene: TRBJ2-5
D gene: -
V gene: TRBV12-3/TRBV12-4
CDR3 protein: ASTRGVRETQY

J gene: TRBJ2-1
D gene: -
V gene: TRBV7-2
CDR3 protein: ASSPPVGIEQF

J gene: TRBJ2-5
D gene: -
V gene: TRBV7-2
CDR3 protein: ASSLAWETQY

J gene: TRBJ2-1
D gene: TRBD2
V gene: TRBV19
CDR3 protein: ASSTETSGRGNEQF

J gene: TRBJ1-5
D gene: -
V gene: TRBV5-8
CDR3 protein: ASSLWDRQPQH